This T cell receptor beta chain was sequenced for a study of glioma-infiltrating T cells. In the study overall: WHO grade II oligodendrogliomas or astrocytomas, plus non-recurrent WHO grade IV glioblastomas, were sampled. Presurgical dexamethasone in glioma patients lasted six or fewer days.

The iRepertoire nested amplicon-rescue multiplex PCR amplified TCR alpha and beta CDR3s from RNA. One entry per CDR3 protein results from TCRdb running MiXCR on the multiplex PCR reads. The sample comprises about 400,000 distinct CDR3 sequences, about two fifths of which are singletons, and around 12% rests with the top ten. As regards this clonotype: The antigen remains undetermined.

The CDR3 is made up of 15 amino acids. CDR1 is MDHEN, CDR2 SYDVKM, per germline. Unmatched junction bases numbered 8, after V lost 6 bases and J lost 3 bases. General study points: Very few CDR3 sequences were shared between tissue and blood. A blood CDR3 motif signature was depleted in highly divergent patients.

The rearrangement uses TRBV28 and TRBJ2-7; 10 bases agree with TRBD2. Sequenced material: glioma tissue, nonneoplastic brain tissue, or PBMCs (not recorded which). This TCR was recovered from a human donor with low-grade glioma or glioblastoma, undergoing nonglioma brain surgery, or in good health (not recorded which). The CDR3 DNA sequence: TGTGCCAGCAGCTTAGCGGGGGGACTGGTCTACGAGCAGTACTTC. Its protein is CASSLAGGLVYEQYF.